This TCR beta chain was retrieved from a study of cytomegalovirus exposure and HLA in healthy donors. The study sampled nominally healthy donors, though unrecorded immune exposures were likely. Regarding the study as a whole: HLA alleles showed associations with roughly 17,000 TCR beta sequences in a later analysis, at a 0.05 false discovery rate.

Turning to this clone: Its antigen is not identified.

With 60 Vbeta and 13 Jbeta primers, the PCR was carried out. TCRdb keeps only in-frame clones here, not all; method: immunoSEQ multiplex PCR. The sample lists 150,000 to 200,000 clones, about three quarters occurring once. The origin of this receptor is a female donor in good health and CMV-seronegative. Source material: PBMCs.

Here the CDR3 reads CASSLSTGIYGYTF. Written as DNA, the CDR3 is TGTGCCAGCAGCTTATCAACAGGGATCTATGGCTACACCTTC. The rearrangement uses TRBV11-2 and TRBJ1-2; perhaps TRBD1 as D (6 bases). This CDR3 has 14 residues. The germline V gene has CDR1 SGHAT and CDR2 FQNNGV. V shed 2 bases and J shed 4 bases, with 11 bases lying between them.